Following are 20 T cell receptor beta chains from one sample sequenced in a study of T cells after yellow fever vaccination. One entry per CDR3 protein, called by TCRdb with MiXCR from the 5' RACE reads. The data contain a few hundred thousand distinct CDR3 sequences, roughly 4% of them singletons. This material consisted of PBMCs, taken 5 days after the yellow fever booster vaccination. The receptor set was obtained from a man aged 18 to 30 who received the YFV17D yellow fever vaccine.

This clonotype turned up a few times. J is TRBJ2-5 and V is TRBV7-2, with D perhaps TRBD1 or TRBD2 (7 bases each). Trimming took off 4 bases at V and 1 base at J, with 13 bases between the two ends. CDR3 size: 15 residues. Germline V gives CDR1 SGHTA, CDR2 FQGNSA. The CDR3 sequence: CASSYQGGGQETQYF. The CDR3 bases are TGTGCCAGCAGCTACCAGGGGGGGGGCCAAGAGACCCAGTACTTC.

On this clonotype itself: The junction departs from germline at one end; a sequencing error may be responsible. The genes are TRBV14 and TRBJ2-1; D may match TRBD1 or TRBD2 (7 bases each). Germline V lookup: CDR1 SGHDN, CDR2 FVKESK. The CDR3 has 15 residues. CDR3 nucleotides: TGTGCCAGCACCCAAGCAGGGGGGGTCTACAATGAGCAGTTCTTC. Amino acid sequence: CASTQAGGVYNEQFF.

This chain connects TRBV7-9 to TRBJ1-6; TRBD1 aligns across 7 bases. CDR3 length: 16 amino acids. Germline trimming cut 4 bases from V and 4 bases from J; bases unmatched to any gene: 7. Germline V gene sequence: CDR1 SEHNR, CDR2 FQNEAQ (reference sequence). The CDR3 protein is CASSSSGTAYNSPLHF. The DNA of the CDR3 is TGTGCCAGCAGCTCGAGCGGGACAGCATATAATTCACCCCTCCACTTT. The full variable domain, its missing parts supplied by reference TRBV7-9 and TRBJ1-6, is DTGVSQNPRHKITKRGQNVTFRCDPISEHNRLYWYRQTLGQGPEFLTYFQNEAQLEKSRLLSDRFSAERPKGSFSTLEIQRTEQGDSAMYLCASSSSGTAYNSPLHFGNGTRLTVT.

This clonotype was found a few times. The rearrangement joins TRBV5-1 to TRBJ2-7; 8 positions match TRBD2. In germline, CDR1 is SGHRS, CDR2 YFSETQ. Unmatched junction bases numbered 13, after V lost 1 base and J lost 7 bases. The CDR3 is 16 amino acids. The CDR3 sequence is CASSLRGSGVLGEQYF. The CDR3 region has the DNA TGCGCCAGCAGCTTGAGGGGTAGCGGGGTCCTCGGGGAGCAGTACTTC.

The chain combines TRBV12-3 or TRBV12-4 with TRBJ2-7; D is uncertain. The length of the CDR3 is 13 residues. V lost 1 base and J lost 7, with 11 bases in between. The CDR3 DNA reads TGTGCCAGCAGTTTAGGTAGTATTCGGGAGCAGTACTTC. It yields the protein CASSLGSIREQYF.

This sequence joins TRBV7-9 and TRBJ2-7, with 10 bases matching TRBD1. V gave up 5 bases and J gave up 3 bases; unmatched junction bases: 10. Per the germline V gene, CDR1 is SEHNR and CDR2 is FQNEAQ (reference sequence). This CDR3 has 16 amino acids. CDR3 bases: TGTGCCAGCAGCCTGATACCGGGACAGGGGTTCTACGAGCAGTACGTC. It is translated as CASSLIPGQGFYEQYV.

Many counts were recorded for this clonotype. The chain employs TRBV2 and TRBJ2-1, with 9 bases identical to TRBD2. Unmatched junction bases numbered 7, after V lost 7 bases and J lost 6 bases. Germline CDR1 reads SNHLY; CDR2 reads FYNNEI. CDR3 length equals 14 residues. CDR3 nucleotide sequence: TGTGCCAGCACAGGCGGGGGGGCCGGCAATGAGCAGTTCTTC. Amino acids: CASTGGGAGNEQFF.

J is TRBJ2-5 and V is TRBV4-1; 7 bases fit TRBD1. The trim removed 3 bases at V and 1 base at J, leaving 5 bases unmatched. The V gene's germline CDR1 is MGHRA and CDR2 YSYEKL. The CDR3 runs 15 residues. The CDR3 here is CASSHGTVRQETQYF. CDR3 DNA: TGCGCCAGCAGCCACGGGACAGTCCGCCAAGAGACCCAGTACTTC.

This clonotype occurred a few times. The chain is built from TRBV5-4 and TRBJ2-1, with D perhaps matching TRBD2 (6 bases). This CDR3 spans 15 amino acids. Germline V gene lookup returns CDR1 SGHNT and CDR2 YYREEE (reference sequence). V dropped 2 bases and J dropped 10 bases, with 19 bases sitting between them. Here the CDR3 reads CASSLDLGGSREQFF. DNA of the CDR3: TGTGCCAGCAGCTTAGATTTAGGAGGGTCACGCGAGCAGTTCTTC. The variable domain in full, completed from reference TRBV5-4 and TRBJ2-1, reads ETGVTQSPTHLIKTRGQQVTLRCSSQSGHNTVSWYQQALGQGPQFIFQYYREEENGRGNFPPRFSGLQFPNYSSELNVNALELDDSALYLCASSLDLGGSREQFFGPGTRLTVL.

This clonotype was seen more than once but under ten times. The chain recombines TRBV27 with TRBJ1-5, with 8 bases fitting TRBD1. V lost 6 bases to trimming and J lost 2 bases; unmatched junction nucleotides: 9. The CDR3 has 16 amino acids. The germline CDR1 and CDR2 sequences are MNHEY and SMNVEV (reference sequence). This CDR3 reads CASSPGQGSRNQPQHF. CDR3 nucleotides: TGTGCCAGCAGCCCCGGACAGGGCAGTCGCAATCAGCCCCAGCATTTT.

A few counts support this clonotype. V gene TRBV7-8 combines with J gene TRBJ2-4, with D unresolved. Germline assignment: CDR1 SGHVS and CDR2 FQNEAQ. V gave up 1 base and J gave up 13 bases, with 11 bases separating them. This CDR3 has 12 amino acids. In nucleotides, the CDR3 is TGTGCCAGCAGCTTAGATGGCAGCCTCCAGTACTTC. It specifies CASSLDGSLQYF.

This clonotype came up many times. The chain is built from TRBV20-1 and TRBJ1-2, with D possibly TRBD1 on 6 matching bases. The CDR3 totals 12 residues. Germline V gene sequence: CDR1 DFQATT, CDR2 SNEGSKA (reference sequence). With 5 bases removed from V and 5 bases from J, the gap between germline ends came to 12 bases. The CDR3 sequence is CSARQGGYGYTF. DNA of the CDR3: TGCAGTGCTCGCCAAGGGGGTTATGGCTACACCTTC.

This clonotype was counted between two and nine times. The rearrangement links TRBV4-3 to TRBJ2-2, with D possibly being TRBD2 (5 bases). Germline values: CDR1 LGHNA, CDR2 YSLEER. The CDR3 is 15 residues long. V was shortened by 0 bases and J by 5 bases, with 10 bases between the two germline ends. CDR3 sequence reads: CASSQEWSGTGELFF. In DNA form, the CDR3 reads TGCGCCAGCAGCCAAGAATGGTCGGGGACCGGGGAGCTGTTTTTT.

This clonotype was seen many times. This chain uses TRBV6-1 with TRBJ2-3, with D unresolved. Germline assignment: CDR1 MNHNS and CDR2 SASEGT. V was cut by 2 bases and J by 1 base, with 13 bases left in between. This CDR3 has 16 residues. The CDR3 region is CASSELKWVGTDTQYF. CDR3 nucleotides: TGTGCCAGCAGTGAATTGAAGTGGGTCGGCACAGATACGCAGTATTTT.

In its sample, this clonotype was seen many times. This chain joins TRBV7-9 and TRBJ1-1; D is unresolved. Per germline, CDR1 SEHNR and CDR2 FQNEAQ (reference sequence). Deletions cut 4 bases from V and 11 bases from J, with 20 bases between. The CDR3 loop spans 14 amino acids. CDR3 sequence (DNA): TGTGCCAGCAGCTATAGTACCGGCCCTTTGAGGGCTTTCTTT. It codes for CASSYSTGPLRAFF. Filled out from reference TRBV7-9 and TRBJ1-1, the complete variable domain reads DTGVSQNPRHKITKRGQNVTFRCDPISEHNRLYWYRQTLGQGPEFLTYFQNEAQLEKSRLLSDRFSAERPKGSFSTLEIQRTEQGDSAMYLCASSYSTGPLRAFFGQGTRLTVV.

There are a few counts of this clonotype. The gene calls are TRBV12-3 or TRBV12-4 and TRBJ1-2, with 7 bases aligning to TRBD1. After removal of 5 bases from V and 6 bases from J, the junction contained 6 bases not matched to a gene. The CDR3 length is 13 residues. CDR3 DNA: TGTGCCAGCAGTCCGGACAGGCTCCATGGCTACACCTTC. This codes for CASSPDRLHGYTF.

Comment on this clonotype: A read error may explain this, as a much larger clone is one base away. The chain has TRBV7-9 and TRBJ1-5; D is unclear. The CDR3 has 15 residues. The germline V gene has CDR1 SEHNR and CDR2 FQNEAQ (reference sequence). Trimming removed 4 bases from V and 4 bases from J, with 14 bases in between. This CDR3 reads CASSSADHRNQPQHF. CDR3 DNA: TGTGCCAGCAGCTCTGCAGACCATAGGAATCAGCCCCAGCATTTT.

The rearrangement links TRBV4-1 to TRBJ2-3; the D is unclear. In germline, CDR1 is MGHRA, CDR2 YSYEKL. The CDR3 covers 15 residues. V lost 1 base and J lost 5, with 13 bases in between. The DNA for the CDR3 is TGCGCCAGCAGCCAAGCTACGACTTACCGAGATACGCAGTATTTT. Residues: CASSQATTYRDTQYF.

The V call is TRBV2, the J call TRBJ2-7, with 8 bases fitting TRBD1. The CDR3 sequence is 13 residues long. Germline V gene data show CDR1 as SNHLY and CDR2 as FYNNEI. After removal of 8 bases from V and 5 bases from J, the junction contained 8 bases not matched to a gene. The chain's CDR3 is CASLAGTGNEQYF. CDR3 sequence (DNA): TGTGCCAGCCTTGCGGGGACAGGTAACGAGCAGTACTTC.

This clonotype was counted ten times or more. J is TRBJ2-3 and V is TRBV12-3 or TRBV12-4; 9 positions match TRBD2. The CDR3 covers 15 residues. Trimming cost V 6 bases and J 6 bases; bases outside gene matches: 10. CDR3: CASRTRLAVRDTQYF. CDR3 nucleotides: TGTGCCAGCAGAACCAGACTAGCGGTACGGGATACGCAGTATTTT.